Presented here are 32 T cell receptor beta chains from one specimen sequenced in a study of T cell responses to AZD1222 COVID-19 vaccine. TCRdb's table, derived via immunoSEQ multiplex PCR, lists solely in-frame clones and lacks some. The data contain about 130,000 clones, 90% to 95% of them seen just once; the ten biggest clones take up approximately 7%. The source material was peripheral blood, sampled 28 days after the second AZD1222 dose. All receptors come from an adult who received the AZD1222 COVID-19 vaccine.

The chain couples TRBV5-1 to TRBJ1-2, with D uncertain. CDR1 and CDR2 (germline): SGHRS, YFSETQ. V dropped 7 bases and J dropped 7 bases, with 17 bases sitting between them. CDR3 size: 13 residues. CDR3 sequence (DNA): TGCGCCAGCGCGGGGAAGCCGGGAGGTGGCTACACCTTC. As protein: CASAGKPGGGYTF. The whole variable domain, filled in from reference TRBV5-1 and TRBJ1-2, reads KAGVTQTPRYLIKTRGQQVTLSCSPISGHRSVSWYQQTPGQGLQFLFEYFSETQRNKGNFPGRFSGRQFSNSRSEMNVSTLELGDSALYLCASAGKPGGGYTFGSGTRLTVV.

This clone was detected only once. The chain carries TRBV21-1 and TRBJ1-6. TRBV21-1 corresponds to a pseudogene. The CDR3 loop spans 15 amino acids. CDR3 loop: CASRGPCTYNSPLHF. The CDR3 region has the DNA TGTGCCAGCAGGGGTCCCTGCACCTATAATTCACCCCTCCACTTT.

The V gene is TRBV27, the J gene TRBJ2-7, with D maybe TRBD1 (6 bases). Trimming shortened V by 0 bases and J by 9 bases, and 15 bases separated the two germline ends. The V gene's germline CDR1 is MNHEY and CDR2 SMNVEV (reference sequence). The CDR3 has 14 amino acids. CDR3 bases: TGTGCCAGCAGTTTATCGTGGCCCCAGGGGTTGCAGTACTTC. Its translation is CASSLSWPQGLQYF.

The CDR3 here is CASSQEVLSYEQYF. The CDR3 coding sequence is TGTGCCAGCAGCCAAGAGGTTCTATCCTACGAGCAGTACTTC. This chain uses TRBV4-2 with TRBJ2-7, with D unclear. The V and J ends lost 0 bases and 1 base respectively, with 7 bases between them. Germline V gene data show CDR1 as LGHNA and CDR2 as YNFKEQ. This CDR3 region has 14 residues.

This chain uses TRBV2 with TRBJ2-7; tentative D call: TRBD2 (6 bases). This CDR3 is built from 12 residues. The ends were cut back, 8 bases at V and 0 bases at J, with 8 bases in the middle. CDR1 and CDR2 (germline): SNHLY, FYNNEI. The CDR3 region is CASGGSSYEQYF. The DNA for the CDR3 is TGTGCCAGCGGGGGGAGCTCCTACGAGCAGTACTTC. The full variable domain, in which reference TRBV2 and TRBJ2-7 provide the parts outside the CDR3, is EPEVTQTPSHQVTQMGQEVILRCVPISNHLYFYWYRQILGQKVEFLVSFYNNEISEKSEIFDDQFSVERPDGSNFTLKIRSTKLEDSAMYFCASGGSSYEQYFGPGTRLTVT.

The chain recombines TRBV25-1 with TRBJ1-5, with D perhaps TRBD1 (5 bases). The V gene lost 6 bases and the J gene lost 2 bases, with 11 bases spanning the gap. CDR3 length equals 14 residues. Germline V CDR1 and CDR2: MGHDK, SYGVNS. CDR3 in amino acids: CASRGRGGNQPQHF. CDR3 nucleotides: TGTGCCAGCAGAGGAAGGGGAGGCAATCAGCCCCAGCATTTT.

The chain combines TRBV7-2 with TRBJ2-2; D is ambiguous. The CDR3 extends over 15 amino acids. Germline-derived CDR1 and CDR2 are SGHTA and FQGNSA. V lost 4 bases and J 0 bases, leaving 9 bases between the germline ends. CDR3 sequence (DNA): TGTGCCAGCAGCTGGCGGCAAACGAACACCGGGGAGCTGTTTTTT. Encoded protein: CASSWRQTNTGELFF.

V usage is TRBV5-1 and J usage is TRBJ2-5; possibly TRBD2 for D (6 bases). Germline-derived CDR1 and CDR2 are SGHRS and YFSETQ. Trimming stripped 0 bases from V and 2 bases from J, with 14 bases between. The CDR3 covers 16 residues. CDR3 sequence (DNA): TGCGCCAGCAGCTTGGTGGGGGGATTCGGGCAAGAGACCCAGTACTTC. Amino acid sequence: CASSLVGGFGQETQYF. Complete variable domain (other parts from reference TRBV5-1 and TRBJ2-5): KAGVTQTPRYLIKTRGQQVTLSCSPISGHRSVSWYQQTPGQGLQFLFEYFSETQRNKGNFPGRFSGRQFSNSRSEMNVSTLELGDSALYLCASSLVGGFGQETQYFGPGTRLLVL.

Written as DNA, the CDR3 is TGCGCCAGCAGCCATGGCGATACAGGGGGTTGGAGGGAGCTGTTTTTT. Its translation: CASSHGDTGGWRELFF. J is TRBJ2-2 and V is TRBV4-3, with 8 bases matching TRBD1. Germline V gene lookup returns CDR1 LGHNA and CDR2 YSLEER. The CDR3 has 16 residues. The trim removed 3 bases at V and 9 bases at J, leaving 12 bases unmatched.

The CDR3 reads CASSITGGGGANVLTF. CDR3 sequence (DNA): TGTGCCAGTAGTATAACCGGGGGCGGAGGGGCCAACGTCCTGACTTTC. This chain connects TRBV19 to TRBJ2-6; D may match TRBD1 or TRBD2 (6 bases each). The CDR3 totals 16 residues. Trimming pared 2 bases from V and 4 bases from J, leaving 12 bases between. The germline CDR1 and CDR2 sequences are LNHDA and SQIVND (reference sequence).

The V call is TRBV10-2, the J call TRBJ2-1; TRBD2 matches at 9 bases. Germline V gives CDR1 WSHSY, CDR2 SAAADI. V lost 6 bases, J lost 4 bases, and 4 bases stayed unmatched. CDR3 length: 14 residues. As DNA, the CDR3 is TGCGCCAGCAGGGAGCGGGGGGTTTACAATGAGCAGTTCTTC. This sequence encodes CASRERGVYNEQFF.

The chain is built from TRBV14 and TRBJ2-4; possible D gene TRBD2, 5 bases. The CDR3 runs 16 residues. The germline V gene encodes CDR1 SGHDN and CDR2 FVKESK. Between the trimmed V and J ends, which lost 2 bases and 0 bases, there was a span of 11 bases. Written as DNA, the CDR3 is TGTGCCAGCAGCCAATGGGCCGGGGTAGCCAAAAACATTCAGTACTTC. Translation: CASSQWAGVAKNIQYF.

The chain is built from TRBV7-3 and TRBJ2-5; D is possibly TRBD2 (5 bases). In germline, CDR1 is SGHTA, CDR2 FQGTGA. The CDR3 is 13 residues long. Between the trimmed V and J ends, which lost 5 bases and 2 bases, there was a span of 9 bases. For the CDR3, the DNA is TGTGCCAGCAGCCGGGGATCGCAAGAGACCCAGTACTTC. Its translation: CASSRGSQETQYF.

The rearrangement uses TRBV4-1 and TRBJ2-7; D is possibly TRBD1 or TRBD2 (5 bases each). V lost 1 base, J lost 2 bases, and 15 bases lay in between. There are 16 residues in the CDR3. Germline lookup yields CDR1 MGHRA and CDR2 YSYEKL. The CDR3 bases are TGCGCCAGCAGCCAAGTCGGTCGGGGCAGCGCCTACGAGCAGTACTTC. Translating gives CASSQVGRGSAYEQYF.

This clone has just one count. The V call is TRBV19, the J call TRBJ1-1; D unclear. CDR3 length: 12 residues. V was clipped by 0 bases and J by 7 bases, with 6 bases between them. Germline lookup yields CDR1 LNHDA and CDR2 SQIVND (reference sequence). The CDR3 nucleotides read TGTGCCAGTAGTATAGATTGGGGTGAAGCTTTCTTT. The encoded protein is CASSIDWGEAFF.

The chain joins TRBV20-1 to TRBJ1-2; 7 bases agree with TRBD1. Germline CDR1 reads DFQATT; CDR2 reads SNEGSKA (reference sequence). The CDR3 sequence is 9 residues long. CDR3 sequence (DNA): TGCAGCGTCCCACAGGGGTCCACCTTC. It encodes CSVPQGSTF.

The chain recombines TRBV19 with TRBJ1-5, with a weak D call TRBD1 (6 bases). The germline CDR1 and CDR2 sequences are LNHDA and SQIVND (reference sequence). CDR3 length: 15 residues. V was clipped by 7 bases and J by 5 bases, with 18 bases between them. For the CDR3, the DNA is TGTGCCAGTAAGTCGGTAGGGGGGAGCGATCAGCCCCAGCATTTT. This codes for CASKSVGGSDQPQHF.

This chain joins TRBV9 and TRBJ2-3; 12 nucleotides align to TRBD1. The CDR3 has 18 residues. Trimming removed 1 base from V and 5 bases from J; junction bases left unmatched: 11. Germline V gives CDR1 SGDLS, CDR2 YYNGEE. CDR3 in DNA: TGTGCCAGCAGCGTAATTGGTTTAGGGACAGGGGGCGGAGATACGCAGTATTTT. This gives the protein CASSVIGLGTGGGDTQYF.

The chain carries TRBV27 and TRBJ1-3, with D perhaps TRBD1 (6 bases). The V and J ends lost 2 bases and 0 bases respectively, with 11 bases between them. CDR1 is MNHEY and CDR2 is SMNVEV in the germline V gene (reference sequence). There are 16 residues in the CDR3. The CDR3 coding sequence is TGTGCCAGCAGTTTAAGGGGGTACGACTCTGGAAACACCATATATTTT. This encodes CASSLRGYDSGNTIYF.

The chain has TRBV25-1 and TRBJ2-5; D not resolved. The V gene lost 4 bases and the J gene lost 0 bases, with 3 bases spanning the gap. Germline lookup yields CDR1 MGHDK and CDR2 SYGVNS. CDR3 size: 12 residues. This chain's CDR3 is CASSAYQETQYF. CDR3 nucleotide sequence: TGTGCCAGCAGTGCGTACCAAGAGACCCAGTACTTC.

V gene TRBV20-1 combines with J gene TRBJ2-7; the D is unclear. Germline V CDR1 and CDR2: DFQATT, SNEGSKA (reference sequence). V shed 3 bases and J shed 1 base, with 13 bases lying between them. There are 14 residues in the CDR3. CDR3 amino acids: CSASSRRPSYEQYF. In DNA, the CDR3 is TGCAGTGCTAGTTCACGACGGCCTTCCTACGAGCAGTACTTC.

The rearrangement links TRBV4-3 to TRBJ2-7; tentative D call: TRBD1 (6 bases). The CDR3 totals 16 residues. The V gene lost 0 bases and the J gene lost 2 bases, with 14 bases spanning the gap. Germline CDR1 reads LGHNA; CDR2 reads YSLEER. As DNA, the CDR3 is TGCGCCAGCAGCCAAGATCCGGCCAGGGGACCCTACGAGCAGTACTTC. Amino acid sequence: CASSQDPARGPYEQYF.

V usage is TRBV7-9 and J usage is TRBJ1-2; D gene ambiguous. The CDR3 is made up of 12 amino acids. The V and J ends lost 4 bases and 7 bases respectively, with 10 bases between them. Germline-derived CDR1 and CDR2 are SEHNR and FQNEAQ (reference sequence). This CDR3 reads CASSSDSLGYTF. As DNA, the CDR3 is TGTGCCAGCAGCTCGGACTCTCTTGGCTACACCTTC.

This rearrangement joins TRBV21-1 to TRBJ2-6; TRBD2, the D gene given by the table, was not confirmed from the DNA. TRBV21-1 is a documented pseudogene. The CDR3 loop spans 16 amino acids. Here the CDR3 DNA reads TGTGCCAGCAGCAAAAAGCACCCCTCTGGGGCCAACGTCCTGACTTTC. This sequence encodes CASSKKHPSGANVLTF.

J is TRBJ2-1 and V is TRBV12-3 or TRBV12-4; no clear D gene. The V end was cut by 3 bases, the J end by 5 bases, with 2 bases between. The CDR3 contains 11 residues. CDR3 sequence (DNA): TGTGCCAGCAGTTTGAACAATGAGCAGTTCTTC. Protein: CASSLNNEQFF.

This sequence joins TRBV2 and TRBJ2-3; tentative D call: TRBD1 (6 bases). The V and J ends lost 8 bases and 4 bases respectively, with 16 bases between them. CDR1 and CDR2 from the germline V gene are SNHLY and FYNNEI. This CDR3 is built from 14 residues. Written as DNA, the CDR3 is TGTGCCAGCTGCTGGATGGGGGCATCAGATACGCAGTATTTT. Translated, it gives CASCWMGASDTQYF.

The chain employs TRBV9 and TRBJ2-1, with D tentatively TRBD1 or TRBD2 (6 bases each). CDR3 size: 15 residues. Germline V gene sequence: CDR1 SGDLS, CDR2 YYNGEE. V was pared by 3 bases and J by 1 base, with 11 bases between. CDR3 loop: CASSAEGGSYNEQFF. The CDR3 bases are TGTGCCAGCAGCGCAGAGGGGGGATCCTACAATGAGCAGTTCTTC.

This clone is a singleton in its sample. CDR3 region: CASSYSTRSAENTIYF. The DNA of the CDR3 is TGTGCCAGCAGTTACTCGACTAGGTCAGCTGAGAACACCATATATTTT. The chain is built from TRBV6-5 and TRBJ1-3; the D is unclear. The germline V and J ends were trimmed by 0 bases and 7 bases, with 16 bases remaining between them. This CDR3 is built from 16 residues. CDR1 and CDR2 from the germline V gene are MNHEY and SVGAGI.

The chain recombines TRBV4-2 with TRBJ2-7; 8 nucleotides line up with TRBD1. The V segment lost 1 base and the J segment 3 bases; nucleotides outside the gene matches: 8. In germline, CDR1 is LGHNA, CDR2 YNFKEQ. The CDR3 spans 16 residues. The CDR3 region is CASSQVGQGSGYEQYF. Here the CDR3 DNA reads TGTGCCAGCAGCCAAGTTGGACAGGGAAGTGGCTACGAGCAGTACTTC.

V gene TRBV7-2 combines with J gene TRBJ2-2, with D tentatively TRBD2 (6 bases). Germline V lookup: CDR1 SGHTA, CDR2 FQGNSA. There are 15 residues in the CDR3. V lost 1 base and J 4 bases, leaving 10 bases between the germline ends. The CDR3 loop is CASSLGQAGTGELFF. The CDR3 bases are TGTGCCAGCAGCTTAGGACAAGCGGGCACCGGGGAGCTGTTTTTT. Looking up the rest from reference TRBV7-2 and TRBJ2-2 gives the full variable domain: GAGVSQSPSNKVTEKGKDVELRCDPISGHTALYWYRQSLGQGLEFLIYFQGNSAPDKSGLPSDRFSAERTGGSVSTLTIQRTQQEDSAVYLCASSLGQAGTGELFFGEGSRLTVL.

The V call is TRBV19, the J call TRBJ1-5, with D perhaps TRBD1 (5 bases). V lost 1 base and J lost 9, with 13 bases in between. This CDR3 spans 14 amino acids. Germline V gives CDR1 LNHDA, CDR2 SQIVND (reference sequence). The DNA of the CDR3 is TGTGCCAGTAGTATAGCGGGGGTATCCGGGCCCCAGCATTTT. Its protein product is CASSIAGVSGPQHF.

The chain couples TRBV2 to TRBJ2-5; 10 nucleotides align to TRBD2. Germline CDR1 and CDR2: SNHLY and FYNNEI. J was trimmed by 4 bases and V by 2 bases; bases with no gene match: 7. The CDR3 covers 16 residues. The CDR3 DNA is TGTGCCAGCAGTGAATTTACTAGCGGGGCTCGAGAGACCCAGTACTTC. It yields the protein CASSEFTSGARETQYF.